The next 27 T cell receptor beta chains were all read from a single sample in a study of cytomegalovirus exposure and HLA in healthy donors. With 60 Vbeta and 13 Jbeta primers, the PCR was carried out. Here immunoSEQ multiplex PCR was the method, and the copy in TCRdb shows in-frame clones only, minus some. Here the sample spans tens of thousands of clones, roughly four fifths being singletons. Sequenced sample: PBMCs. Receptors originate from a woman aged 40 to 49 in good health and CMV-seropositive.

CDR3 sequence: CASSPSPEAGYGYTF. Here the CDR3 DNA reads TGCGCCAGCAGCCCTTCGCCGGAGGCAGGCTATGGCTACACCTTC. The rearrangement uses TRBV5-1 and TRBJ1-2; D unresolved. Germline CDR1 SGHRS, CDR2 YFSETQ. Trimming left V 4 bases short and J 4 bases short, with 17 bases between. The CDR3 contains 15 residues.

This chain uses TRBV5-1 with TRBJ2-1, with 8 bases that match TRBD2. The V segment lost 3 bases and the J segment 4 bases; nucleotides outside the gene matches: 9. The CDR3 spans 16 residues. Per germline, CDR1 SGHRS and CDR2 YFSETQ. The CDR3 DNA is TGCGCCAGCAGCTCCTCCCCCCGGGGGGGTTACAATGAGCAGTTCTTC. Translating it yields CASSSSPRGGYNEQFF.

J is TRBJ2-5 and V is TRBV2, with TRBD1 identical over 8 bases. The germline V gene encodes CDR1 SNHLY and CDR2 FYNNEI. Unmatched junction bases numbered 7, after V lost 8 bases and J lost 5 bases. This CDR3 is 13 amino acids long. CDR3: CASLDRGVETQYF. The CDR3 DNA follows: TGTGCCAGCCTCGACAGGGGAGTCGAGACCCAGTACTTC.

The rearrangement uses TRBV28 and TRBJ1-4; no clear D gene. CDR3 length: 13 amino acids. The V end was cut by 4 bases, the J end by 1 base, with 4 bases between. The germline V gene has CDR1 MDHEN and CDR2 SYDVKM. The CDR3: CASSSGTNEKLFF. The CDR3, as DNA: TGTGCCAGCAGTTCCGGAACTAATGAAAAACTGTTTTTT.

The chain couples TRBV7-9 to TRBJ2-3, with a weak D call TRBD1 (6 bases). The CDR3 runs 16 residues. V was pared by 2 bases and J by 1 base, with 13 bases between. Germline CDR1 is SEHNR and CDR2 is FQNEAQ (reference sequence). CDR3 nucleotides: TGTGCCAGCAGCTTACTGGCGGCAGGGGGCACAGATACGCAGTATTTT. It is translated as CASSLLAAGGTDTQYF.

The chain employs TRBV11-1 and TRBJ2-7; no reliable D call. In germline, CDR1 is SGHAT, CDR2 FQDESV (reference sequence). Trimming pared 6 bases from V and 1 base from J, leaving 4 bases between. The CDR3 runs to 11 residues. The CDR3: CASRSSYEQYF. The CDR3 DNA reads as TGTGCCAGCAGGTCTTCCTACGAGCAGTACTTC.

The chain combines TRBV7-9 with TRBJ2-7, with TRBD2 as a possible D gene (5 bases). The germline V gene encodes CDR1 SEHNR and CDR2 FQNEAQ (reference sequence). V dropped 8 bases and J dropped 2 bases, with 16 bases sitting between them. The CDR3 loop spans 14 amino acids. CDR3 region: CASAGIGPAYEQYF. The CDR3 DNA follows: TGTGCCAGCGCGGGCATCGGACCCGCCTACGAGCAGTACTTC. The full variable domain, rest sourced from reference TRBV7-9 and TRBJ2-7, is DTGVSQNPRHKITKRGQNVTFRCDPISEHNRLYWYRQTLGQGPEFLTYFQNEAQLEKSRLLSDRFSAERPKGSFSTLEIQRTEQGDSAMYLCASAGIGPAYEQYFGPGTRLTVT.

The gene calls are TRBV6-6 and TRBJ2-3, with D maybe TRBD2 (5 bases). V gave up 7 bases and J gave up 1 base, with 9 bases separating them. The germline V gene encodes CDR1 MNHNY and CDR2 SVGAGI (reference sequence). This CDR3 has 13 amino acids. This CDR3 is CASTPRGTDTQYF. The CDR3 nucleotides are TGTGCCAGCACGCCGCGGGGCACAGATACGCAGTATTTT.

The chain is built from TRBV7-9 and TRBJ1-2, with D unresolved. The CDR3 has 14 amino acids. From germline, CDR1 is SEHNR and CDR2 FQNEAQ (reference sequence). V was clipped by 3 bases and J by 8 bases, with 16 bases between them. The DNA of the CDR3 is TGTGCCAGCAGCTTGGCCGGCACTAAGGAGGGCTACACCTTC. Protein: CASSLAGTKEGYTF.

The J gene is TRBJ1-1, the V gene TRBV10-3; D is uncertain. This CDR3 contains 14 residues. V was shortened by 11 bases and J by 0 bases, with 16 bases between the two germline ends. CDR1 and CDR2 from the germline V gene are ENHRY and SYGVKD. The DNA for the CDR3 is TGTGCCCCCACCCCCCGGGGTTTGAACACTGAAGCTTTCTTT. Protein: CAPTPRGLNTEAFF.

This rearrangement joins TRBV2 to TRBJ1-6; maybe TRBD1 (5 bases). V gave up 8 bases and J gave up 6 bases, with 14 bases separating them. The germline V gene has CDR1 SNHLY and CDR2 FYNNEI. This CDR3 region has 14 residues. CDR3 residues: CASASQGFNSPLHF. The CDR3 nucleotides read TGTGCCAGCGCAAGCCAGGGTTTTAATTCACCCCTCCACTTT.

This rearrangement joins TRBV6-5 to TRBJ2-7, with D perhaps matching TRBD1 (6 bases). V was cut by 6 bases and J by 0 bases, with 12 bases left in between. This CDR3 region has 14 residues. Per the germline V gene, CDR1 is MNHEY and CDR2 is SVGAGI. CDR3 amino acids: CASRRGQASYEQYF. The CDR3 DNA reads as TGTGCCAGCAGGAGGGGACAAGCCTCCTACGAGCAGTACTTC.

This clone turned up a few times. J is TRBJ2-1 and V is TRBV5-1; 8 bases agree with TRBD1. The CDR3 contains 15 residues. Germline trimming cut 5 bases from V and 6 bases from J; bases unmatched to any gene: 10. Germline CDR1 is SGHRS and CDR2 is YFSETQ. The CDR3 loop reads CASSSYRGQANEQFF. CDR3 DNA: TGCGCCAGCAGTTCTTACAGGGGACAGGCCAATGAGCAGTTCTTC.

In its sample, this clone was seen a few times. This sequence joins TRBV6-1 and TRBJ1-1, with D maybe TRBD1 (6 bases). Germline CDR1 MNHNS, CDR2 SASEGT. V dropped 3 bases and J dropped 5 bases, with 10 bases sitting between them. CDR3 length equals 13 residues. This CDR3 reads CASSEGGLTEAFF. CDR3 nucleotide sequence: TGTGCCAGCAGTGAGGGGGGGCTGACTGAAGCTTTCTTT.

The CDR3 spells CASSQVIAGIFDEQYF. CDR3 nucleotide sequence: TGTGCCAGCAGCCAAGTTATAGCGGGGATCTTTGACGAGCAGTACTTC. The chain carries TRBV14 and TRBJ2-7; TRBD2 agrees at 8 bases. Germline V gene lookup returns CDR1 SGHDN and CDR2 FVKESK. The junction had 10 bases not matched to a gene; V was cut back by 1 base and J by 5 bases. CDR3 size: 16 residues.

The chain carries TRBV6-5 and TRBJ2-1; D is possibly TRBD2 (6 bases). This CDR3 spans 16 amino acids. V lost 4 bases, J lost 7 bases, and 20 bases lay in between. CDR1 is MNHEY, CDR2 SVGAGI, per germline. CDR3 in DNA: TGTGCCAGCAGTTCGGTGGGAGGACTACCTCTTAATGAGCAGTTCTTC. This codes for CASSSVGGLPLNEQFF.

This clone was detected only a few times. The chain joins TRBV7-8 to TRBJ1-1, with 8 bases aligning to TRBD1. Germline lookup yields CDR1 SGHVS and CDR2 FQNEAQ. The CDR3 totals 14 residues. V shed 5 bases and J 0 bases; nucleotides not matched to a gene: 2. The CDR3 sequence is CASSIRGLNTEAFF. DNA for the CDR3: TGTGCCAGCAGCATCAGGGGGCTGAACACTGAAGCTTTCTTT.

V usage is TRBV9 and J usage is TRBJ2-4, with 7 positions matching TRBD2. The CDR3 length is 15 residues. The V gene end was trimmed by 3 bases and the J gene end by 1 base; junction bases not matched to a gene: 4. From germline, CDR1 is SGDLS and CDR2 YYNGEE. The CDR3 sequence is CASSEAGGAKNIQYF. CDR3 nucleotide sequence: TGTGCCAGCAGCGAGGCCGGGGGGGCCAAAAACATTCAGTACTTC.

This clone was seen a handful of times. This chain joins TRBV28 and TRBJ1-2; 7 bases agree with TRBD1. CDR3 length: 11 amino acids. Germline V gene lookup returns CDR1 MDHEN and CDR2 SYDVKM. J lost 7 bases, V lost 10 bases, and 6 bases had no gene match. CDR3 bases: TGTGCCACTAGGGGGCGGGTTGGCTACACCTTC. Protein product: CATRGRVGYTF.

This sequence joins TRBV30 and TRBJ1-5, with TRBD1 matching 8 bases. The CDR3 contains 14 residues. The germline gives CDR1 GTSNPN, CDR2 SVGIG (reference sequence). After removal of 2 bases from V and 2 bases from J, the junction contained 2 bases not matched to a gene. CDR3 sequence reads: CAWSQTGGNQPQHF. CDR3 in DNA: TGTGCCTGGAGTCAGACAGGGGGCAATCAGCCCCAGCATTTT.

This chain links TRBV30 with TRBJ1-2; 9 bases are a match to TRBD1. This CDR3 contains 16 residues. The V gene's germline CDR1 is GTSNPN and CDR2 SVGIG (reference sequence). J lost 1 base, V lost 5 bases, and 11 bases had no gene match. The CDR3 DNA is TGTGCCTGGTCCGGGACAGGGTCCCGCATTAACTATGGCTACACCTTC. Its protein is CAWSGTGSRINYGYTF.

This sequence joins TRBV25-1 and TRBJ2-1; possible D gene TRBD1, 5 bases. The CDR3 sequence is 12 residues long. In germline, CDR1 is MGHDK, CDR2 SYGVNS. The V end was cut by 10 bases, the J end by 4 bases, with 11 bases between. Here the CDR3 reads CATQAGYNEQFF. CDR3 DNA: TGTGCCACCCAGGCAGGGTACAATGAGCAGTTCTTC.

The chain employs TRBV10-3 and TRBJ2-7; 11 positions match TRBD1. The J segment lost 2 bases and the V segment lost 3 bases, leaving 3 bases of the junction unmatched. This CDR3 region has 15 residues. The germline gives CDR1 ENHRY, CDR2 SYGVKD. CDR3 residues: CAISDPGQGAYEQYF. CDR3 DNA sequence: TGTGCCATCAGTGACCCGGGACAGGGGGCCTACGAGCAGTACTTC.

The chain uses TRBV25-1 and TRBJ1-2; D remains unclear. The CDR3 length is 13 residues. Germline V lookup: CDR1 MGHDK, CDR2 SYGVNS. Trimming pared 6 bases from V and 7 bases from J, leaving 15 bases between. CDR3 protein: CASSDPGQIGYTF. The CDR3 region has the DNA TGTGCCAGCAGCGATCCGGGTCAAATTGGCTACACCTTC.

This clone was observed once. The chain is built from TRBV30 and TRBJ1-2; 8 nucleotides align to TRBD1. The CDR3 sequence is 14 residues long. CDR1 and CDR2 (germline): GTSNPN, SVGIG (reference sequence). The V segment lost 4 bases and the J segment 4 bases; nucleotides outside the gene matches: 8. As DNA, the CDR3 is TGTGCCTGGACAGGGGGCGGGGGTTTCTATGGCTACACCTTC. Protein product: CAWTGGGGFYGYTF. The full variable domain, completed using reference TRBV30 and TRBJ1-2, is SQTIHQWPATLVQPVGSPLSLECTVEGTSNPNLYWYRQAAGRGLQLLFYSVGIGQISSEVPQNLSASRPQDRQFILSSKKLLLSDSGFYLCAWTGGGGFYGYTFGSGTRLTVV.

As DNA, the CDR3 is TGTGCCATCAGTGAGTCGAGGACTACCCGTGAAGCTTTCTTT. This codes for CAISESRTTREAFF. V usage is TRBV10-3 and J usage is TRBJ1-1; D is unresolved. CDR3 length equals 14 residues. V lost 0 bases and J lost 7, with 12 bases in between. Germline CDR1 reads ENHRY; CDR2 reads SYGVKD.

The rearrangement uses TRBV4-3 and TRBJ1-6; D is unresolved. The CDR3 is 13 residues long. V lost 1 base and J 8 bases, leaving 6 bases between the germline ends. The germline V gene encodes CDR1 LGHNA and CDR2 YSLEER. The CDR3 spells CASSQGRDSPLHF. Written as DNA, the CDR3 is TGCGCCAGCAGCCAAGGTCGCGATTCACCCCTCCACTTT.